This T cell receptor beta chain was sequenced for a study of shared clonotypes between healthy human individuals. Germline loops: CDR1 KGHSH, CDR2 LQKENI. This CDR3 has 15 residues. The V end was cut by 4 bases, the J end by 3 bases, with 13 bases between. Produced via immunoSEQ multiplex PCR; TCRdb's table is partial and in-frame only. The sample shows 500,000 or so clones, roughly 95% of them seen only once. The clonotype was recovered from a woman in her thirties in good health. Material for sequencing was naive CD4+ T cells sorted from blood. Subset noted: CD45RA+ positively selected. This chain links TRBV18 with TRBJ2-1; a possible D gene is TRBD1 (5 bases). In DNA, the CDR3 is TGTGCCAGCTCACTTAATCACGACAGCTACAATGAGCAGTTCTTC. Translation gives CASSLNHDSYNEQFF. The full variable domain, rest sourced from reference TRBV18 and TRBJ2-1, is NAGVMQNPRHLVRRRGQEARLRCSPMKGHSHVYWYRQLPEEGLKFMVYLQKENIIDESGMPKERFSAEFPKEGPSILRIQQVVRGDSAAYFCASSLNHDSYNEQFFGPGTRLTVL.